This T cell receptor beta chain appears in the sequencing data of a study of blood T cells in healthy people across ages. The CDR3 extends over 14 amino acids. Deletions cut 5 bases from V and 4 bases from J, with 13 bases between. Germline values: CDR1 SGHAT, CDR2 FQNNGV. Alongside a J-beta primer mix, a sample-barcoded 5' primer served in a second PCR lasting roughly 6 to 11 cycles. Researchers report that each sample yielded at least 3 million CDR3-containing paired-end reads. Via MiXCR, TCRdb re-called the 5' RACE reads, giving one row per CDR3 protein. The sample yields over 500,000 distinct CDR3 sequences, 52% seen once. Donors were systemically healthy Caucasian individuals from Russia aged roughly 6 to 100 years.

The origin of this receptor is a woman at least 80 years old in good health. The sequenced material came from blood. V and J are TRBV11-2 and TRBJ2-3; D possibly uses TRBD1 or TRBD2 (5 bases each). CDR3 amino acids: CASSPTGTPDTQYF. The CDR3 bases are TGTGCCAGCAGCCCGACTGGGACCCCAGATACGCAGTATTTT.